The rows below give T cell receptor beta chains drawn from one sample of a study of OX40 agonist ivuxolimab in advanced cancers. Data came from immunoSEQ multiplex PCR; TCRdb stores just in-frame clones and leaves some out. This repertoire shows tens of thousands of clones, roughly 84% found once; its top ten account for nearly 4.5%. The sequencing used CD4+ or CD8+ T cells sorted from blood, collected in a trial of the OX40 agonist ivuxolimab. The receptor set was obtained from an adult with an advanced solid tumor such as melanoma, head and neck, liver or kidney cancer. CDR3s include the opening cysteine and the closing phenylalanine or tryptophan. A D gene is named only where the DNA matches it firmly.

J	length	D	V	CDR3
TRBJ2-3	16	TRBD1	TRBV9	CASSVGTGGEADTQYF
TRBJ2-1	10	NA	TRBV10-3	CATSGGEQFF
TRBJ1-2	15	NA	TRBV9	CASSVDTGGSYGYTF
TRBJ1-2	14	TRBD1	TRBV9	CASSYQGGFSGYTF
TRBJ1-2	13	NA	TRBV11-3	CASSLEQGYGYTF
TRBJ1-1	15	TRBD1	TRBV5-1	CASSRGQVMNTEAFF
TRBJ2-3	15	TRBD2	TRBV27	CASRRGGRSTDTQYF
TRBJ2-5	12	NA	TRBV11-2	CASSLDYGTQYF
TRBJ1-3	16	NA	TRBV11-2	CASSRNEQFSGNTIYF
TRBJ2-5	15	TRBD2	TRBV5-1	CASSPGASGVETQYF
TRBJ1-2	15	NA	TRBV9	CASSVRDGPNYGYTF
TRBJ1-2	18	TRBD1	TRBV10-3	CAISTRPQPGQGNYGYTF
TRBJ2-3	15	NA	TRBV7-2	CASSSEAISTDTQYF
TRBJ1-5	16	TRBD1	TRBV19	CASSIETGGRNQPQHF
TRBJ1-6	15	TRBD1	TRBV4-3	CASSPGDRVGSPLHF
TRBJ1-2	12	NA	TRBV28	CATGALPEGYTF
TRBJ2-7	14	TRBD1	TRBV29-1	CSVRNRGLGDEQYF
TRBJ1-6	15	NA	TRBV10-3	CAISKPGPENSPLHF
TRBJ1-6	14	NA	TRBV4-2	CASSLNRVDSPLHF
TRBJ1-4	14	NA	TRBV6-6	CASSMWILNEKLFF
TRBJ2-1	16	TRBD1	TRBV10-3	CAISQSGTGSYNEQFF
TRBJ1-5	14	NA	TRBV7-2	CASSSTGPNQPQHF
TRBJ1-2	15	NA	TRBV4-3	CASSQFFAANYGYTF
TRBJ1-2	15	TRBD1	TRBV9	CASSVDGQGNYGYTF
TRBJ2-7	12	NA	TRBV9	CASSPGGYEQYF
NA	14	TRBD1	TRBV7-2	CASSPDRGRYEQYF
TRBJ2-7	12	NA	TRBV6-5	CASSPGAYEQYF
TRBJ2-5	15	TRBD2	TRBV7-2	CASSPSGGSQETQYF
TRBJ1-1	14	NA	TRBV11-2	CASSLGVGGTEAFF
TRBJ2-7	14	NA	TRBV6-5	CASSYAPWSDEQYF
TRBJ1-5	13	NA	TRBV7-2	CASSLGGAQPQHF
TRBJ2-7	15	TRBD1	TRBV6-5	CASRRTGTGYDEQYF
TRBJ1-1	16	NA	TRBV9	CASSVEPHPQGAEAFF
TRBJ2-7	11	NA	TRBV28	CASTGQGEQYF
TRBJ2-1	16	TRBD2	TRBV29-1	CSVASTLAGGTNEQFF
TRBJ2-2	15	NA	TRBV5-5	CASTGGQGNTGELFF
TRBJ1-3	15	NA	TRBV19	CASSLPGDSGNTIYF
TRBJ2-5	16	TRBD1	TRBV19	CASSILGTGGSETQYF
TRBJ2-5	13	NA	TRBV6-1	CASSEVLQETQYF
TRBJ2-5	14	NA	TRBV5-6	CASSLQGRSGTQYF
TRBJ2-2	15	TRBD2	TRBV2	CASRPGTTYTGELFF
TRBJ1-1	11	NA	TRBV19	CASSIQGQAFF